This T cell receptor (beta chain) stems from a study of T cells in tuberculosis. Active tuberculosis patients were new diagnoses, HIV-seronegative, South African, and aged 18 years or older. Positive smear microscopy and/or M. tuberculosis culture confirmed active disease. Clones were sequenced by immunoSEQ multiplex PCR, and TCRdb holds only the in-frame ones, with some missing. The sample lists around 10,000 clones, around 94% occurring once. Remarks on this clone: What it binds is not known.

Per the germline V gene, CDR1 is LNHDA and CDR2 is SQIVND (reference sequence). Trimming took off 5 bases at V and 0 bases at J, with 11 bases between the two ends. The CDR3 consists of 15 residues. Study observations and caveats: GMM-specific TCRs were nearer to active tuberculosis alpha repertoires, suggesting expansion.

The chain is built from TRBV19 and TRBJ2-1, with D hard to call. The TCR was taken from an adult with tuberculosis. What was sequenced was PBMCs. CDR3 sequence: CASSAAVGSYNEQFF. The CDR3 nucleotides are TGTGCCAGTAGTGCTGCGGTTGGCTCCTACAATGAGCAGTTCTTC.